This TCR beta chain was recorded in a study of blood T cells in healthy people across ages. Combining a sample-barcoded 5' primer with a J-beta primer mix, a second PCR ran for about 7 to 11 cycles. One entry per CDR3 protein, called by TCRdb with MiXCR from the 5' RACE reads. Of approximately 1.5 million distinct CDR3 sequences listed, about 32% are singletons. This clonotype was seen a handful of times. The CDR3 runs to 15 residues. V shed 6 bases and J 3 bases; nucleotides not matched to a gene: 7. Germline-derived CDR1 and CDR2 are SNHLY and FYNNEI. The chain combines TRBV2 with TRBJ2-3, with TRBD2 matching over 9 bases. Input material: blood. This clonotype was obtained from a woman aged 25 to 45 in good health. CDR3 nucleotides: TGTGCCAGCAGCGAACGACTAGCGGAAACAGATACGCAGTATTTT. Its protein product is CASSERLAETDTQYF.